Listed below are T cell receptor beta chains from one sample, sequenced in a study of identical twins. TCRdb re-derived calls from the 5' RACE reads in MiXCR, one entry per CDR3 protein. The profile shows 400,000 to 550,000 distinct CDR3 sequences, less than 25% of them singletons. The same data also went into a second study, on T cells expressing NK-cell markers.

Sequencing was performed on CD4+ T cells sorted from blood. The source of these receptors is a young woman in good health. CDR3s include the opening cysteine and the closing phenylalanine or tryptophan. The D gene is left open where the match is weak. The listing skips clone size in some rows; elsewhere it reads once, few, many or a size class.

j_gene | d_gene | abundance | v_gene | CDR3nt | CDR3aa
TRBJ2-3 | TRBD2 | NA | TRBV5-1 | TGCGCCAGCAGCTTGCCGACTAGCGGGGGGCCAGATACGCAGTATTTT | CASSLPTSGGPDTQYF
TRBJ2-3 | NA | few | TRBV7-2 | TGTGCCAGCAGTCTATACCGGGAAGATACGCAGTATTTT | CASSLYREDTQYF
TRBJ2-5 | NA | NA | TRBV5-1 | TGCGCCAGCAGCTCCGGGACGTTAGAGACCCAGTACTTC | CASSSGTLETQYF
TRBJ1-5 | NA | few | TRBV20-1 | TGCAGTGCTACGACAGCTACCAATCAGCCCCAGCATTTT | CSATTATNQPQHF
TRBJ2-3 | NA | few | TRBV20-1 | TGCAGTGCCATCAAAGGGCCGGTCACAGATACGCAGTATTTT | CSAIKGPVTDTQYF
TRBJ2-3 | NA | few | TRBV29-1 | TGCAGCGCTAGAGACGTTTTTCAAGATACGCAGTATTTT | CSARDVFQDTQYF
TRBJ2-3 | TRBD2 | few | TRBV11-2 | TGTGCCAGCAGCTCCCCCCGGACTAGCGGGGGGCCAATCACAGATACGCAGTATTTT | CASSSPRTSGGPITDTQYF
TRBJ2-3 | NA | NA | TRBV5-6 | NA | CASSATVGGPIRSIF
TRBJ2-1 | NA | NA | TRBV14 | TGTGCCAGCAGCCAGCAGGTGGGTTCGAGTGAGCAGTTCTTC | CASSQQVGSSEQFF
TRBJ2-5 | TRBD2 | many | TRBV20-1 | TGCAGTGCCTTTACTAGCGGGAGTGGCGAGACCCAGTACTTC | CSAFTSGSGETQYF
TRBJ1-1 | NA | NA | TRBV6-6 | TGTGCCAGCAGTCCGGGGAGCACTGAAGCTTTCTTT | CASSPGSTEAFF
TRBJ2-5 | NA | few | TRBV6-1 | TGTGCCAGCAGCAGTCAGAGGGAGACCCAGTACTTC | CASSSQRETQYF
TRBJ2-2 | NA | NA | TRBV10-3 | TGTGCCATCAGTTCCGGGACTGCGAACACCGGGGAGCTGTTTTTT | CAISSGTANTGELFF
TRBJ2-3 | TRBD2 | many | TRBV28 | TGTGCCAGCAGCCCACGACTAGCGGCTAGCACAGATACGCAGTATTTT | CASSPRLAASTDTQYF
TRBJ2-7 | TRBD1 | few | TRBV12-3/TRBV12-4 | TGTGCCAGCAGTCGGGACAGGTATGGATCCTACGAGCAGTACTTC | CASSRDRYGSYEQYF
TRBJ2-1 | NA | few | TRBV3-1 | TGTGCCAGCAGCCAACCCAGACGGGGGTCCTACAATGAGCAGTTCTTC | CASSQPRRGSYNEQFF
TRBJ2-5 | TRBD2 | many | TRBV12-3/TRBV12-4 | TGTGCCAGCAGTTTACGCGGGAGTTGGGAGACCCAGTACTTC | CASSLRGSWETQYF
TRBJ2-3 | TRBD2 | NA | TRBV2 | TGTGCCAGCAGGGGTCGGACTAGCGGCGGCACAGATACGCAGTATTTT | CASRGRTSGGTDTQYF
TRBJ2-5 | NA | few | TRBV29-1 | TGCAGCGTTGAAGATCACGGAGAGACCCAGTACTTC | CSVEDHGETQYF
TRBJ2-7 | NA | many | TRBV5-1 | TGCGCCAGCAGGCCAACATTAACAGCCTACGAGCAGTACTTC | CASRPTLTAYEQYF
TRBJ1-2 | NA | NA | TRBV12-3/TRBV12-4 | TGTGCCAGCAGTGACATAGTGTGGGGAGACTATGGCTACACCTTC | CASSDIVWGDYGYTF
TRBJ2-1 | NA | few | TRBV20-1 | TGCAGTGCTAGAGGGTCAGAAAATGAGCAGTTCTTC | CSARGSENEQFF
TRBJ2-1 | TRBD2 | NA | TRBV6-1 | TGTGCCAGCACTACGGCTAGCGGGGACTCCTACAATGAGCAGTTCTTC | CASTTASGDSYNEQFF
TRBJ2-1 | TRBD2 | NA | TRBV20-1 | TGCAGTGCTACGGAGCTAGCGGGTTCTTCAGGGTCCTACAATGAGCAGTTCTTC | CSATELAGSSGSYNEQFF
TRBJ2-6 | NA | few | TRBV20-1 | TGCAGTGCTCCCTCTTGGGCCAACGTCCTGACTTTC | CSAPSWANVLTF
TRBJ2-7 | TRBD2 | few | TRBV12-3/TRBV12-4 | TGTGCCAGCAGCCCCAGCGGGAGGTTCTACGAGCAGTACTTC | CASSPSGRFYEQYF
TRBJ1-1 | TRBD1 | few | TRBV6-5 | TGTGCCAGCAGTTGGGACAGTAGGACTGAAGCTTTCTTT | CASSWDSRTEAFF
TRBJ2-5 | TRBD1 | NA | TRBV20-1 | TGCAGTGCTCTCAGGGGGCCGATCCAAGAGACCCAGTACTTC | CSALRGPIQETQYF
TRBJ2-2 | NA | NA | TRBV4-1 | TGCGCCAGCAGCCTCCACCGTGACAGGAACACCGGGGAGCTGTTTTTT | CASSLHRDRNTGELFF
TRBJ2-3 | NA | few | TRBV6-1 | TGTGCCAGTCTCTACGGGCAGGGGTCACAAGATACGCAGTATTTT | CASLYGQGSQDTQYF
TRBJ2-5 | TRBD1 | few | TRBV5-1 | TGCGCCAGCAGCCCACAGGGGGGTTTCCAAGAGACCCAGTACTTC | CASSPQGGFQETQYF
TRBJ2-7 | NA | NA | TRBV6-2/TRBV6-3 | TGTGCCAGCCTTGAGGCCGGTCCCTACGAGCAGTACTTC | CASLEAGPYEQYF
TRBJ1-1 | NA | few | TRBV7-9 | TGTGCCAGCAGCTTACTGTACAACACTGAAGCTTTCTTT | CASSLLYNTEAFF
TRBJ2-7 | NA | NA | TRBV29-1 | TGCAGCGTTGACGGGAGAGGACAGGACCACTACGAGCAGTACTTC | CSVDGRGQDHYEQYF
TRBJ1-1 | NA | NA | TRBV7-2 | TGTGCCAGCAGCCTCAACCCAGGGTATGGTGAAGCTTTCTTT | CASSLNPGYGEAFF
TRBJ2-7 | TRBD1 | NA | TRBV6-2/TRBV6-3 | TGTGCCAGCAAAGGACAGGGTGGGGAATACGAGCAGTACTTC | CASKGQGGEYEQYF
TRBJ2-5 | NA | NA | TRBV3-1 | TGTGCCACTACCAGGGTGGCTGAAGAGACCCAGTACTTC | CATTRVAEETQYF
TRBJ1-2 | NA | once | TRBV21-1 | TGTGCCAGCAGCAAAGAAGGGGACAGTCCTTACTATGGCTACACCTTC | CASSKEGDSPYYGYTF
TRBJ2-7 | TRBD2 | NA | TRBV5-1 | TGCGCCAGCAGCTCCAACCCCGGGACTAGCTACGAGCAGTACTTC | CASSSNPGTSYEQYF
TRBJ1-2 | NA | NA | TRBV10-2 | TGCGCCAGCAGCCAAACAGCGTTTGGCTACACCTTC | CASSQTAFGYTF
TRBJ2-3 | TRBD2 | NA | TRBV20-1 | TGCAGTGCTACGGGGGCTAGCGGGGCAACAGATACGCAGTATTTT | CSATGASGATDTQYF
TRBJ1-1 | NA | NA | TRBV12-3/TRBV12-4 | TGTGCCAGCAGTTTAGCGCTTAGGGCTTTCTTT | CASSLALRAFF
TRBJ2-3 | TRBD1 | NA | TRBV24-1 | TGTGCCACCAGTGAACAGGGGGCAGGTATAGATACGCAGTATTTT | CATSEQGAGIDTQYF
TRBJ2-3 | NA | few | TRBV7-7 | TGTGCTAGCAGCCCCGGGACTTCCACAGATACGCAGTATTTT | CASSPGTSTDTQYF
TRBJ2-7 | NA | NA | TRBV6-1 | TGTGCCAGCAGACTTTCATACACAGGGTCCTACGAGCAGTACTTC | CASRLSYTGSYEQYF
TRBJ2-5 | TRBD2 | many | TRBV20-1 | TGCAGTGCTAGAGGTGCTAGCGGGCAAGAGACCCAGTACTTC | CSARGASGQETQYF
TRBJ2-7 | TRBD1 | NA | TRBV11-1 | TGTGCCAGCAGCTCCCCAGCAGGGGGATCGAACGAGCAGTACTTC | CASSSPAGGSNEQYF
TRBJ1-2 | NA | NA | TRBV20-1 | TGCAGTGCTAGAGATTTGACAGGCTATGGCTACACCTTC | CSARDLTGYGYTF
TRBJ1-3 | NA | few | TRBV6-1 | TGTGCCAGCAGCCACGGACAGTCCTCAGCGAACACCATATATTTT | CASSHGQSSANTIYF
TRBJ2-7 | TRBD1 | few | TRBV20-1 | TGCAGTTCGCCTCGGGACAGCTCCTACGAGCAGTACTTC | CSSPRDSSYEQYF
TRBJ2-4 | NA | NA | TRBV2 | TGTGCCAGCAGTGAATTCAGGAATATAGCCAAAAACATTCAGTACTTC | CASSEFRNIAKNIQYF
TRBJ2-5 | NA | few | TRBV5-1 | TGCGCCAGCAGCTGGGGGACTGCAATTCAAGAGACCCAGTACTTC | CASSWGTAIQETQYF
TRBJ1-2 | NA | many | TRBV6-1 | TGTGCCAGCAGTCGAATACTAGGGGAGGTTAACTATGGCTACACCTTC | CASSRILGEVNYGYTF
TRBJ2-1 | NA | NA | TRBV5-1 | TGCGCCAGCAGCTTGGTTACGGGAGTAGTATACAATGAGCAGTTCTTC | CASSLVTGVVYNEQFF
TRBJ2-1 | NA | few | TRBV20-1 | TGCAGTGCGCGACAGACCGACTATCTATCCTACAATGAGCAGTTCTTC | CSARQTDYLSYNEQFF
TRBJ1-5 | NA | few | TRBV7-2 | TGTGCCAGCAGCGTACAGGGACAGCCCCAGCATTTT | CASSVQGQPQHF
TRBJ2-1 | TRBD2 | few | TRBV19 | TGTGCCAGAAGGCTAGCGGGAGAAGATGAGCAGTTCTTC | CARRLAGEDEQFF
TRBJ2-1 | NA | NA | TRBV30 | TGTGCCTGGAGTACGGGCTCCTACAATGAGCAGTTCTTC | CAWSTGSYNEQFF
TRBJ1-5 | TRBD1 | NA | TRBV5-6 | TGTGCCAGCAGCTTATGGACAGGGAGGAGCAATCAGCCCCAGCATTTT | CASSLWTGRSNQPQHF
TRBJ2-7 | NA | few | TRBV5-1 | TGCGCCAGCAGCTTCGAATCCTCCTACGAGCAGTACTTC | CASSFESSYEQYF